These 27 T cell receptor beta chains were sequenced from one sample in a study of cytomegalovirus exposure and HLA in healthy donors. Profiled with immunoSEQ multiplex PCR; TCRdb holds only in-frame clones, not every one. There are about 200,000 clones in the sample; 87% occur only once, and roughly 2% lies in the top ten. The sample comprised PBMCs. The receptors derive from a young woman in good health and CMV-seropositive.

The chain has TRBV4-1 and TRBJ2-7; 10 bases line up with TRBD2. This CDR3 spans 16 amino acids. The V gene end was trimmed by 0 bases and the J gene end by 6 bases; junction bases not matched to a gene: 8. Per the germline V gene, CDR1 is MGHRA and CDR2 is YSYEKL. The CDR3 protein is CASSQDRTSGLSEQYF. CDR3 nucleotides: TGCGCCAGCAGCCAAGATCGGACTAGCGGCCTATCCGAGCAGTACTTC.

The chain is built from TRBV30 and TRBJ1-5; 7 nucleotides align to TRBD1. The CDR3 has 13 amino acids. CDR1 is GTSNPN and CDR2 is SVGIG in the germline V gene (reference sequence). Trimming took 2 bases from V and 6 from J; bases not matched to a gene: 4. The CDR3 DNA reads TGTGCCTGGAGTATACAGGGGACTCAGCCCCAGCATTTT. This encodes CAWSIQGTQPQHF.

With regard to this clone: The same CDR3 also results from other DNA sequences found in this sample. The chain carries TRBV27 and TRBJ2-1; unclear D gene. The CDR3 is 13 amino acids. The germline CDR1 and CDR2 sequences are MNHEY and SMNVEV (reference sequence). Trimming removed 4 bases from V and 1 base from J, with 5 bases in between. CDR3 nucleotides: TGTGCCAGCAGTTCTCGGTCCTACAATGAGCAGTTCTTC. Translating gives CASSSRSYNEQFF.

The J gene is TRBJ2-1, the V gene TRBV5-1; unclear D gene. This CDR3 is built from 16 residues. Trimming removed 0 bases from V and 0 bases from J, with 10 bases in between. Germline loops: CDR1 SGHRS, CDR2 YFSETQ. In DNA form, the CDR3 reads TGCGCCAGCAGCTTGGGCGTTGCGAGCTCCTACAATGAGCAGTTCTTC. The encoded protein is CASSLGVASSYNEQFF.

This clone was picked up a small number of times. This chain uses TRBV7-2 with TRBJ2-7, with 9 bases lining up with TRBD2. This CDR3 is built from 16 residues. The germline V gene encodes CDR1 SGHTA and CDR2 FQGNSA. V lost 3 bases, J lost 3 bases, and 9 bases stayed unmatched. The CDR3 nucleotides are TGTGCCAGCAGCTTTCCTCTAGCGGGAAGTAGCTACGAGCAGTACTTC. Translated, it gives CASSFPLAGSSYEQYF. The variable domain in full, with the rest retrieved from reference TRBV7-2 and TRBJ2-7, is GAGVSQSPSNKVTEKGKDVELRCDPISGHTALYWYRQSLGQGLEFLIYFQGNSAPDKSGLPSDRFSAERTGGSVSTLTIQRTQQEDSAVYLCASSFPLAGSSYEQYFGPGTRLTVT.

The chain has TRBV10-3 and TRBJ2-2, with a tentative D call TRBD2 (6 bases). This CDR3 is built from 16 residues. Germline CDR1 is ENHRY and CDR2 is SYGVKD. V lost 0 bases, J lost 1 base, and 9 bases lay in between. CDR3 region: CAISESGGLNTGELFF. Written as DNA, the CDR3 is TGTGCCATCAGTGAGTCGGGGGGACTGAACACCGGGGAGCTGTTTTTT.

This chain joins TRBV30 and TRBJ2-1; D gene uncertain. Germline loops: CDR1 GTSNPN, CDR2 SVGIG (reference sequence). Deletions cut 2 bases from V and 10 bases from J, with 9 bases between. CDR3 size: 11 residues. In DNA form, the CDR3 reads TGTGCCTGGAGTAGTGAGCACGAGCAGTTCTTC. Translating gives CAWSSEHEQFF.

The J gene is TRBJ2-7, the V gene TRBV7-9, with TRBD1 as a possible D gene (6 bases). Per germline, CDR1 SEHNR and CDR2 FQNEAQ (reference sequence). The V gene lost 1 base and the J gene lost 3 bases, with 10 bases spanning the gap. The CDR3 length is 14 residues. CDR3 DNA: TGTGCCAGCAGCTTAGATCTGGACAGCTACGAGCAGTACTTC. The encoded protein is CASSLDLDSYEQYF.

The chain recombines TRBV10-1 with TRBJ1-2; D unresolved. This CDR3 is 13 amino acids long. Germline V gene lookup returns CDR1 WNHNN and CDR2 SYGVQD (reference sequence). Trimming left V 4 bases short and J 7 bases short, with 13 bases between. The CDR3 nucleotides read TGCGCCAGCAGTGCGGGATCCTTGGGTGGCTACACCTTC. This codes for CASSAGSLGGYTF.

This clone appeared once. This chain links TRBV6-1 with TRBJ2-3; TRBD1 is a possible D gene (5 bases). The CDR3 is 17 amino acids. The germline V gene encodes CDR1 MNHNS and CDR2 SASEGT. The ends were cut back, 0 bases at V and 2 bases at J, with 15 bases in the middle. CDR3 DNA sequence: TGTGCCAGCAGTGAAGCTTCAGGGTCAGGAAACACAGATACGCAGTATTTT. Translating it yields CASSEASGSGNTDTQYF.

The V gene is TRBV7-9, the J gene TRBJ2-2, with 8 bases fitting TRBD1. The V segment lost 5 bases and the J segment 5 bases; nucleotides outside the gene matches: 4. CDR1 and CDR2 (germline): SEHNR, FQNEAQ (reference sequence). The CDR3 extends over 14 amino acids. CDR3 nucleotides: TGTGCCAGCAGCGGACAGGGCGGAACCGGGGAGCTGTTTTTT. Its protein product is CASSGQGGTGELFF.

J is TRBJ2-7 and V is TRBV7-8, with a possible D match to TRBD1 (6 bases). V lost 11 bases, J lost 3 bases, and 23 bases lay in between. This CDR3 is 15 amino acids long. Germline V gene sequence: CDR1 SGHVS, CDR2 FQNEAQ. CDR3 sequence reads: CASLSPGQNVYEQYF. The CDR3 DNA sequence: TGTGCCTCCCTATCCCCCGGACAGAATGTCTACGAGCAGTACTTC.

The count of this clone is one. The CDR3 protein is CASSSVTGGLVEAFF. The CDR3 coding sequence is TGTGCCAGCAGTTCCGTGACAGGGGGCTTGGTAGAAGCTTTCTTT. The rearrangement uses TRBV27 and TRBJ1-1, with 10 positions matching TRBD1. The germline gives CDR1 MNHEY, CDR2 SMNVEV (reference sequence). V lost 4 bases, J lost 8 bases, and 10 bases stayed unmatched. CDR3 length equals 15 residues.

This clone was detected a few times. This sequence joins TRBV7-3 and TRBJ1-2; a possible D gene is TRBD1 (6 bases). This CDR3 has 13 amino acids. Germline CDR1 SGHTA, CDR2 FQGTGA. The V end lost 8 bases, the J end lost 4 bases, and 14 bases lay between the germline ends. CDR3: CASPDRSRYGYTF. CDR3 DNA sequence: TGTGCCAGCCCTGACAGGTCCCGCTATGGCTACACCTTC.

The chain uses TRBV6-5 and TRBJ2-1; TRBD2 matches 8 bases. V gave up 2 bases and J gave up 4 bases; unmatched junction bases: 4. Germline-derived CDR1 and CDR2 are MNHEY and SVGAGI. The CDR3 loop spans 15 amino acids. The CDR3 nucleotides read TGTGCCAGCAGTTACGGACTAGCTACGTACAATGAGCAGTTCTTC. Protein sequence: CASSYGLATYNEQFF.

The chain combines TRBV7-9 with TRBJ2-1, with TRBD1 matching 9 bases. The CDR3 is 15 amino acids. Looked up from germline, CDR1 is SEHNR and CDR2 is FQNEAQ (reference sequence). The V and J ends lost 5 bases and 5 bases, in that order; junction bases with no gene match: 7. The CDR3 spells CASSQGTGRNNEQFF. DNA of the CDR3: TGTGCCAGCAGCCAGGGGACAGGGAGAAACAATGAGCAGTTCTTC.

J is TRBJ1-5 and V is TRBV5-6, with D perhaps TRBD1 (6 bases). The CDR3 totals 14 residues. Germline CDR1 reads SGHDT; CDR2 reads YYEEEE. Trimming cost V 0 bases and J 7 bases, with 11 bases left between them. The CDR3 here is CASSLAGRGQPQHF. CDR3 sequence (DNA): TGTGCCAGCAGCTTGGCAGGGAGGGGGCAGCCCCAGCATTTT. Full variable domain (outside the CDR3, taken from reference TRBV5-6 and TRBJ1-5): DAGVTQSPTHLIKTRGQQVTLRCSPKSGHDTVSWYQQALGQGPQFIFQYYEEEERQRGNFPDRFSGHQFPNYSSELNVNALLLGDSALYLCASSLAGRGQPQHFGDGTRLSIL.

The genes are TRBV30 and TRBJ1-2; D might be TRBD1 (5 bases). The CDR3 is made up of 12 amino acids. The germline CDR1 and CDR2 sequences are GTSNPN and SVGIG (reference sequence). With 4 bases removed from V and 7 bases from J, the gap between germline ends came to 13 bases. The CDR3 loop is CAWNAGLGGYTF. The CDR3 DNA sequence: TGTGCCTGGAACGCAGGGTTGGGTGGCTACACCTTC.

This sequence joins TRBV7-2 and TRBJ1-5; 8 bases are a match to TRBD1. The CDR3 runs to 15 residues. The V segment lost 2 bases and the J segment 5 bases; nucleotides outside the gene matches: 5. The germline CDR1 and CDR2 sequences are SGHTA and FQGNSA. Here the CDR3 reads CASSLSRQGYQPQHF. The CDR3 DNA reads as TGTGCCAGCAGCTTATCCCGACAGGGGTATCAGCCCCAGCATTTT. Complete variable domain (other parts from reference TRBV7-2 and TRBJ1-5): GAGVSQSPSNKVTEKGKDVELRCDPISGHTALYWYRQSLGQGLEFLIYFQGNSAPDKSGLPSDRFSAERTGGSVSTLTIQRTQQEDSAVYLCASSLSRQGYQPQHFGDGTRLSIL.

This rearrangement joins TRBV9 to TRBJ1-3, with 8 bases lining up with TRBD1. V dropped 4 bases and J dropped 3; count of bases not matched to a gene: 6. Per germline, CDR1 SGDLS and CDR2 YYNGEE. The CDR3 has 15 residues. CDR3 in DNA: TGTGCCAGCAGCAACAGGACAGGGAGTGGAAACACCATATATTTT. It codes for CASSNRTGSGNTIYF.

The chain combines TRBV29-1 with TRBJ1-1, with 11 bases matching TRBD1. From germline, CDR1 is SQVTM and CDR2 ANQGSEA. There are 15 residues in the CDR3. J gave up 0 bases and V 7 bases, and 7 bases lay outside the gene matches. CDR3 sequence: CSGGQGARVNTEAFF. The CDR3 DNA follows: TGCAGCGGAGGACAGGGGGCGAGGGTGAACACTGAAGCTTTCTTT.

The rearrangement joins TRBV28 to TRBJ2-7; the match to TRBD2 covers 11 bases. The CDR3 is 16 amino acids. The V gene's germline CDR1 is MDHEN and CDR2 SYDVKM. The junction had 11 bases not matched to a gene; V was cut back by 4 bases and J by 6 bases. CDR3: CASSYNWLAGGGEQYF. DNA of the CDR3: TGTGCCAGCAGTTACAACTGGCTAGCGGGAGGTGGCGAGCAGTACTTC. Drawing the rest from reference TRBV28 and TRBJ2-7, the complete variable domain is DVKVTQSSRYLVKRTGEKVFLECVQDMDHENMFWYRQDPGLGLRLIYFSYDVKMKEKGDIPEGYSVSREKKERFSLILESASTNQTSMYLCASSYNWLAGGGEQYFGPGTRLTVT.

The chain recombines TRBV28 with TRBJ2-5, with 7 bases lining up with TRBD2. CDR1 and CDR2 from the germline V gene are MDHEN and SYDVKM. The CDR3 covers 15 residues. With V trimmed by 8 bases and J by 5 bases, 14 bases remained unmatched. CDR3: CASETPSGKGETQYF. CDR3 bases: TGTGCCAGCGAAACACCCAGCGGGAAAGGGGAGACCCAGTACTTC.

This chain links TRBV28 with TRBJ2-3; D may be TRBD2 (5 bases). The CDR3 contains 15 residues. CDR1 is MDHEN and CDR2 is SYDVKM in the germline V gene. V shed 2 bases and J shed 0 bases, with 9 bases lying between them. CDR3 coding DNA: TGTGCCAGCAGTTTAGTTGGACTTAGCACAGATACGCAGTATTTT. Translation: CASSLVGLSTDTQYF.

V gene TRBV7-7 combines with J gene TRBJ2-3; 10 bases match TRBD2. This CDR3 comprises 15 residues. Trimming at V came to 5 bases and at J to 3 bases, leaving 5 bases not matched to a gene. Germline V gene lookup returns CDR1 SSHAT and CDR2 FNYEAQ (reference sequence). CDR3 DNA: TGTGCCAGCAGCCCCACTAGCGGGGCAACAGATACGCAGTATTTT. It is translated as CASSPTSGATDTQYF.

The V and J genes are TRBV4-1 and TRBJ1-3; D not certain. Trimming removed 1 base at V and 2 bases at J, with 12 bases between. This CDR3 contains 16 residues. From germline, CDR1 is MGHRA and CDR2 YSYEKL. CDR3 coding DNA: TGCGCCAGCAGCCAAGTGCGGGAATCCACTGGAAACACCATATATTTT. It codes for CASSQVRESTGNTIYF.

The rearrangement joins TRBV7-9 to TRBJ1-1, with D unresolved. Germline CDR1 is SEHNR and CDR2 is FQNEAQ (reference sequence). V was trimmed by 2 bases and J by 1 base, leaving 17 bases between them. The CDR3 sequence is 17 residues long. The CDR3 loop reads CASSLTVVVKPNTEAFF. CDR3 sequence (DNA): TGTGCCAGCAGCTTAACGGTCGTCGTGAAGCCGAACACTGAAGCTTTCTTT.